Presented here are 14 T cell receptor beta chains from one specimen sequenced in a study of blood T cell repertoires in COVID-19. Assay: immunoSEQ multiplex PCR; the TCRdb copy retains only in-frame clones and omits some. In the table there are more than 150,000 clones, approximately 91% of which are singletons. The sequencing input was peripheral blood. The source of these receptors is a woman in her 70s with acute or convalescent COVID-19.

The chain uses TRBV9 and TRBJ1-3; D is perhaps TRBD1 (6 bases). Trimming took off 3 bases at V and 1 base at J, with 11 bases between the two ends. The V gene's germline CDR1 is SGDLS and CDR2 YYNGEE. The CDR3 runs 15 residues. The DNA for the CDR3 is TGTGCCAGCAGCGCTCATACAGGGTCTGGAAACACCATATATTTT. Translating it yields CASSAHTGSGNTIYF. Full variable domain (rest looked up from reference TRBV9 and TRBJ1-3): DSGVTQTPKHLITATGQRVTLRCSPRSGDLSVYWYQQSLDQGLQFLIQYYNGEERAKGNILERFSAQQFPDLHSELNLSSLELGDSALYFCASSAHTGSGNTIYFGEGSWLTVV.

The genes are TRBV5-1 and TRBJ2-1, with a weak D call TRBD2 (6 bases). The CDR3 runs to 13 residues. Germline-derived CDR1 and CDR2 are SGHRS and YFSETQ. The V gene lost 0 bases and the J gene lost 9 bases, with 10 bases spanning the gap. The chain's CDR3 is CASSLALEGEQFF. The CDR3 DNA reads TGCGCCAGCAGCTTGGCCTTGGAGGGTGAGCAGTTCTTC.

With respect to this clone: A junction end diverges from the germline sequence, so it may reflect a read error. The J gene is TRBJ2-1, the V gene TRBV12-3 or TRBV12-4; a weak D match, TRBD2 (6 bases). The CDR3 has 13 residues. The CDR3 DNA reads TGTGCCAGCAGCTTAGCGGAGTACAATGAGCAGTTCTTC. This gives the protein CASSLAEYNEQFF.

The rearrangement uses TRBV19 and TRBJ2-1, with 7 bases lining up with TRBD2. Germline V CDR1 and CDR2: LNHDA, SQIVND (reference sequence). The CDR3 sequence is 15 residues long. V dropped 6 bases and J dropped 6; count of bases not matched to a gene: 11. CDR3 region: CASRSPSGGGNEQFF. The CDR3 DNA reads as TGTGCCAGTAGATCCCCCTCGGGAGGAGGCAATGAGCAGTTCTTC.

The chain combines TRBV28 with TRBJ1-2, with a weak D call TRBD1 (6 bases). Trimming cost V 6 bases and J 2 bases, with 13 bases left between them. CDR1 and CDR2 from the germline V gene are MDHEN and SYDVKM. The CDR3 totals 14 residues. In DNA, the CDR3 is TGTGCCAGCAGGCATACCCAGGGGAACTATGGCTACACCTTC. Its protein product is CASRHTQGNYGYTF.

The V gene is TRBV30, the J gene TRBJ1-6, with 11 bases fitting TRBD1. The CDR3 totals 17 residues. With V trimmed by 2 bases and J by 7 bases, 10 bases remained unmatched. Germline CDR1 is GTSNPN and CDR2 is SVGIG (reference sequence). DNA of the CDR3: TGTGCCTGGAGTATCTCAAGGACAGGGGGCGGGAATTCACCCCTCCACTTT. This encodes CAWSISRTGGGNSPLHF.

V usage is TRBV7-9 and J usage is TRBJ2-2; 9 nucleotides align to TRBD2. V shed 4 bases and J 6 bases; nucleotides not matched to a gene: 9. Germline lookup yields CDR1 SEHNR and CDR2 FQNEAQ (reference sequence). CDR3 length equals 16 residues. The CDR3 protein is CASSSISGGGPGELFF. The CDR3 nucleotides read TGTGCCAGCAGCTCGATTAGCGGGGGAGGTCCCGGGGAGCTGTTTTTT. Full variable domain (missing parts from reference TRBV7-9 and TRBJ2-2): DTGVSQNPRHKITKRGQNVTFRCDPISEHNRLYWYRQTLGQGPEFLTYFQNEAQLEKSRLLSDRFSAERPKGSFSTLEIQRTEQGDSAMYLCASSSISGGGPGELFFGEGSRLTVL.

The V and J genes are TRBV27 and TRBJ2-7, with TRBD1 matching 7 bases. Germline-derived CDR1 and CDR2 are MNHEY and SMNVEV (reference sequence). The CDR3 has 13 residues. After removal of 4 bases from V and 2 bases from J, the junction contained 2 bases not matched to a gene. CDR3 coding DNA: TGTGCCAGCAGTTACAGGGGCCCCTACGAGCAGTACTTC. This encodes CASSYRGPYEQYF.

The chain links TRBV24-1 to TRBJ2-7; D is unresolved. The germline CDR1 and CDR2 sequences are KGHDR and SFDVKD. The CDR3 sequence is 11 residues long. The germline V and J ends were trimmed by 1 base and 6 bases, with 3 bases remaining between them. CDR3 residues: CATSDFSEQYV. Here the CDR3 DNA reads TGTGCCACCAGTGATTTCTCCGAGCAGTACGTC.

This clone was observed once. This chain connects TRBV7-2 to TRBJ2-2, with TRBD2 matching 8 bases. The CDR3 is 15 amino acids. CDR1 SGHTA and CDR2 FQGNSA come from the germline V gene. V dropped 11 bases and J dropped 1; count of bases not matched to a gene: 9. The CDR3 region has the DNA TGTGCCGGTCAGGCCGCGGGGGGGAACACCGGGGAGCTGTTTTTT. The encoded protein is CAGQAAGGNTGELFF.

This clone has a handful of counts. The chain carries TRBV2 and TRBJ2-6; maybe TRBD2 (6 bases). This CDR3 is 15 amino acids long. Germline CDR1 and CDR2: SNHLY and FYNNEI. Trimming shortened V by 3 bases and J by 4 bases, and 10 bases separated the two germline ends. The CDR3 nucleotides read TGTGCCAGCAGTGACGAAGGGAGGGGGGCCAACGTCCTGACTTTC. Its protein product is CASSDEGRGANVLTF.

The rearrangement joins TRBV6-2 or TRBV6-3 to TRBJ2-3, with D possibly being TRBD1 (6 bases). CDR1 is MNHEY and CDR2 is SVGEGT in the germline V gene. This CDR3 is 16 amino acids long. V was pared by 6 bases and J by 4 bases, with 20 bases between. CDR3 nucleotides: TGTGCCAGCAGCCGTCTGTCGGGGACAACCGCAGATACGCAGTATTTT. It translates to CASSRLSGTTADTQYF.

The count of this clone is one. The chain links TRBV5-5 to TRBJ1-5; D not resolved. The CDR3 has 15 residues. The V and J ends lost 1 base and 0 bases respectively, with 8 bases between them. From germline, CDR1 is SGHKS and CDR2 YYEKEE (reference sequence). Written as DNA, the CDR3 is TGTGCCAGCAGCTTGACCGGTTATAGCAATCAGCCCCAGCATTTT. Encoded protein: CASSLTGYSNQPQHF.

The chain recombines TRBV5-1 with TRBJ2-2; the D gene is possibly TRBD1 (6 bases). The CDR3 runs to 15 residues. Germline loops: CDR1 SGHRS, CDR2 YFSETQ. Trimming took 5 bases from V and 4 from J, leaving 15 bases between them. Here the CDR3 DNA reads TGCGCCAGCAGTTGGACGGACAGATCCACCGGGGAGCTGTTTTTT. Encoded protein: CASSWTDRSTGELFF.